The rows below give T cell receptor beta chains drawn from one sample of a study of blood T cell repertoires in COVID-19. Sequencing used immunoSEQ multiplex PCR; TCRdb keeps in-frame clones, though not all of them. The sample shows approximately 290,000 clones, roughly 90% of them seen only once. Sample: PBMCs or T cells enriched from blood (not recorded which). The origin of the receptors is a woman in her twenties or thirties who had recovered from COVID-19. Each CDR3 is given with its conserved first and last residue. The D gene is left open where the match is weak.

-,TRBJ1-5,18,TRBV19,CASSGGRTWQFSNQPQHF
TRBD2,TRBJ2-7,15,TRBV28,CASSHRLADFYEQYF
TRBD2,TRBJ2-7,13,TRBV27,CASRGLAGVEQYF
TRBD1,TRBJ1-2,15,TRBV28,CASSFSDRINYGYTF
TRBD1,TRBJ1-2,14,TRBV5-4,CASSLGGDSYGYTF
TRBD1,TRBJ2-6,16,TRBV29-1,CSVEGQGTSGANVLTF
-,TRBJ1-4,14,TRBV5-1,CASSLGGATEKLFF
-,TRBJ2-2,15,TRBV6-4,CASSVGAIGTGELFF
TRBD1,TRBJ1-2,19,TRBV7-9,CASSPAGQGAIGVENGYTF
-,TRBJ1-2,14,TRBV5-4,CASSLDRSLYGYTF
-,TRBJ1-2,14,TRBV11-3,CASSLSSAGDGYTF
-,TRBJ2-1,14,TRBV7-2,CASSARGAHNEQFF
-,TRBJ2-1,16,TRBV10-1,CASSAFSYSSYNEQFF
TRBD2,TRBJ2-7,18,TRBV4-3,CASSQVAVGSGSFYEQYF
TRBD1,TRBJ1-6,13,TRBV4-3,CASSLTGGSPLHF
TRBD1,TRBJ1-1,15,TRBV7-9,CASSLGGGAGTEAFF
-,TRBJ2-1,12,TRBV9,CASSPSGVEQFF
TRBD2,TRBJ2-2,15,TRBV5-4,CASNPGLAATGELFF
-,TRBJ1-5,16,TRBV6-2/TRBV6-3,CASSYSTSGFNQPQHF
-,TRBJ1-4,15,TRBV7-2,CASSRQGGTNEKLFF
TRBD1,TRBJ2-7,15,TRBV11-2,CASSSVGQGTYEQYF
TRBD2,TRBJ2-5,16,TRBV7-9,CASSLAQREDQETQYF
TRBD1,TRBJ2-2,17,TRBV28,CASSPPPGQGYTGELFF
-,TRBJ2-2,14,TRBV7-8,CASSPSRVAGELFF
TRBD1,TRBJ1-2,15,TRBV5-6,CASSFPDRVSYGYTF
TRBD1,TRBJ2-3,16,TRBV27,CASSLSVQGARDTQYF
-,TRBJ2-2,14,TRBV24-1,CATSEGRDTGELFF
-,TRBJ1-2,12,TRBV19,CASKEGMDGYTF
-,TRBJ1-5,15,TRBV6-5,CASSYDGTTDQPQHF
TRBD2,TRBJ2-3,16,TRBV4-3,CASSQATGRNTDTQYF
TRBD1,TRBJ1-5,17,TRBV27,CASSSHSDRGGNQPQHF
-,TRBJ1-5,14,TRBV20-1,CSASQVAPDQPQHF
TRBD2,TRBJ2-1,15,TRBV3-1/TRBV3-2,CASSQVGLADNEQFF
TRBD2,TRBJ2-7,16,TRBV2,CASRGRTIQRENEQYF
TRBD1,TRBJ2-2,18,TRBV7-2,CASSLVGQGFANTGELFF
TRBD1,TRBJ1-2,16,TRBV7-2,CASSSTGQGNRYGYTF
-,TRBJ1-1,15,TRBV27,CASSSGGRMNTEAFF
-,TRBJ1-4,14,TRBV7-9,CASGRDGANEKLFF
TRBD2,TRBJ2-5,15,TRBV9,CASSVGGGREETQYF
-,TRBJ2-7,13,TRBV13,CASSRTQGNEQYF
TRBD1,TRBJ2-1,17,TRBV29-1,CSVDQPPGQGSYNEQFF
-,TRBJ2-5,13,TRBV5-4,CASSLVGRETQYF
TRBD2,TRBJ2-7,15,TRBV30,CAWELGTSGSYEQYF
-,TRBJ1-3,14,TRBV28,CASRNSGYGNTIYF
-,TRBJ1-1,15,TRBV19,CASSITQTTVTGAFF
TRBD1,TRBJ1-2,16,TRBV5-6,CASSLIPPLGQGRYTF
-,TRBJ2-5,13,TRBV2,CASRSGGLETQYF
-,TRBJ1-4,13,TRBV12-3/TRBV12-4,CASRRVVNEKLFF
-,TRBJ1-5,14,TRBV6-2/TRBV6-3,CASSYDPRDQPQHF
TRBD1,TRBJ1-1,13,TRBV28,CASSFTDRVGAFF
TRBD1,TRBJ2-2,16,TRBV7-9,CASSLNRGQNTGELFF
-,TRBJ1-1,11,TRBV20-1,CSPGQNTEAFF
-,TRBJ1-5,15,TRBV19,CASSTRTRPNQPQHF
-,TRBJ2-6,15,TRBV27,CASTLTGAGANVLTF
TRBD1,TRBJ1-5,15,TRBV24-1,CATSDQTGGMQPQHF
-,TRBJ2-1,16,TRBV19,CASSPAGQGTYNEQFF
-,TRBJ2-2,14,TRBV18,CASSRQGGTGELFF
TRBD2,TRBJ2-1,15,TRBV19,CASSIQSGRSNEQFF